The 27 T cell receptor beta chains in this list originate from one sample, sequenced in a study of blood T cells in healthy people across ages. Sample-barcoded 5' priming and a J-beta primer mix drove a second PCR of roughly 6 to 12 cycles. TCRdb processed the 5' RACE reads anew with MiXCR; each CDR3 protein has one entry. The sample has 850,000 or so distinct CDR3 sequences, 25% to 30% seen once; the top ten hold approximately 15%. Sequences were obtained from blood. The origin of the receptors is a woman over 75 in good health.

Note on this clonotype: Possible read error: a much larger clone is one base away. The chain links TRBV28 to TRBJ2-7, with D perhaps matching TRBD1 (6 bases). V was shortened by 1 base and J by 2 bases, with 21 bases between the two germline ends. The length of the CDR3 is 18 residues. Per the germline V gene, CDR1 is MDHEN and CDR2 is SYDVKM. CDR3 in DNA: TGTGCCAGCAGTTTATCCCCCACTCCTAGCAGGGGCACCTACGAGCAGTACTTC. Protein product: CASSLSPTPSRGTYEQYF.

This clonotype was detected a few times. The chain recombines TRBV29-1 with TRBJ2-3; possible D gene TRBD2, 7 bases. CDR1 is SQVTM, CDR2 ANQGSEA, per germline. The CDR3 runs 15 residues. Deletions cut 6 bases from V and 1 base from J, with 17 bases between. The CDR3 DNA is TGCAGCGTGACTCGACTAGCAGGGGGCACAGATACGCAGTATTTT. Its protein product is CSVTRLAGGTDTQYF.

This clonotype was detected many times. J is TRBJ2-7 and V is TRBV20-1; D might be TRBD1 (5 bases). V was pared by 2 bases and J by 7 bases, with 18 bases between. The CDR3 spans 14 residues. The germline V gene has CDR1 DFQATT and CDR2 SNEGSKA (reference sequence). CDR3 amino acids: CSARHDRGGLEQYF. DNA of the CDR3: TGCAGTGCTAGACACGACAGAGGTGGTTTGGAGCAGTACTTC.

This clonotype was detected ten times or more. The chain is built from TRBV7-9 and TRBJ1-2; D is possibly TRBD1 (5 bases). The CDR3 totals 15 residues. Germline V gives CDR1 SEHNR, CDR2 FQNEAQ (reference sequence). With 5 bases removed from V and 5 bases from J, the gap between germline ends came to 18 bases. The CDR3 bases are TGTGCCAGCAGCCCCCCGAGACAGTTCCTTTATGGCTACACCTTC. Amino acids: CASSPPRQFLYGYTF.

The J gene is TRBJ2-1, the V gene TRBV5-6; D possibly uses TRBD1 or TRBD2 (6 bases each). The germline gives CDR1 SGHDT, CDR2 YYEEEE. Between the trimmed V and J ends, which lost 0 bases and 8 bases, there was a span of 12 bases. This CDR3 contains 14 residues. The CDR3 DNA sequence: TGTGCCAGCAGCTTGGAGGGGGGAGGCGATGAGCAGTTCTTC. It is translated as CASSLEGGGDEQFF.

This clonotype was detected only a few times. The V call is TRBV4-3, the J call TRBJ2-2, with TRBD2 matching over 11 bases. The CDR3 has 18 amino acids. The V segment lost 0 bases and the J segment 0 bases; nucleotides outside the gene matches: 3. Germline CDR1 LGHNA, CDR2 YSLEER. CDR3 bases: TGCGCCAGCAGCCAAGAGTCTAGCGGGGGGACGAACACCGGGGAGCTGTTTTTT. Translating it yields CASSQESSGGTNTGELFF.

This clonotype was detected only a few times. Possible read error: a much larger clone is one base away. The chain uses TRBV28 and TRBJ2-3, with a weak D call TRBD2 (7 bases). Germline values: CDR1 MDHEN, CDR2 SYDVKM. There are 15 residues in the CDR3. CDR3 sequence reads: CAGSSPRGATDTQYF. The CDR3 DNA reads TGTGCCGGCAGTTCACCCCGGGGGGCCACAGATACGCAGTATTTT.

The chain carries TRBV7-9 and TRBJ2-7; D ambiguous. Trimming took off 6 bases at V and 6 bases at J, with 21 bases between the two ends. The CDR3 is made up of 15 amino acids. Germline CDR1 SEHNR, CDR2 FQNEAQ (reference sequence). CDR3: CASSAEGILLVEQYF. CDR3 in DNA: TGTGCCAGCAGTGCAGAAGGGATCCTTCTAGTCGAGCAGTACTTC.

This clonotype was counted ten times or more. The CDR3 loop is CSARDEGFGYTF. The CDR3 DNA sequence: TGCAGTGCTAGAGATGAGGGTTTTGGCTACACCTTC. The chain combines TRBV20-1 with TRBJ1-2; the D is unclear. Germline V CDR1 and CDR2: DFQATT, SNEGSKA (reference sequence). CDR3 length: 12 amino acids. Trimming shortened V by 0 bases and J by 7 bases, and 9 bases separated the two germline ends.

The chain links TRBV7-2 to TRBJ1-5; a possible D gene is TRBD1 (5 bases). Trimming took off 3 bases at V and 3 bases at J, with 12 bases between the two ends. Germline CDR1 and CDR2: SGHTA and FQGNSA. CDR3 length: 15 amino acids. CDR3 DNA sequence: TGTGCCAGCAGCTTCCGCCAGGGTACCAATCAGCCCCAGCATTTT. Translating it yields CASSFRQGTNQPQHF.

Details on this clonotype: This may be a read error: a much more frequent sequence differs by one nucleotide. The CDR3 is CASSLPASYDEQFF. CDR3 bases: TGTGCCAGCAGCTTGCCAGCCTCCTACGATGAGCAGTTCTTC. This chain uses TRBV11-1 with TRBJ2-1; no reliable D call. The CDR3 has 14 amino acids. From germline, CDR1 is SGHAT and CDR2 FQDESV (reference sequence). Looking up the rest from reference TRBV11-1 and TRBJ2-1 gives the full variable domain: EAEVAQSPRYKITEKSQAVAFWCDPISGHATLYWYRQILGQGPELLVQFQDESVVDDSQLPKDRFSAERLKGVDSTLKIQPAELGDSAMYLCASSLPASYDEQFFGPGTRLTVL.

This clonotype was found a few times. The rearrangement joins TRBV15 to TRBJ1-2; 8 positions agree with TRBD1. V shed 1 base, J shed 4 bases, and the junction held 8 bases outside the gene matches. This CDR3 is built from 16 residues. Germline V lookup: CDR1 LNHNV, CDR2 YYDKDF (reference sequence). CDR3 sequence reads: CATSRVRTGTGYGYTF. The CDR3 coding sequence is TGTGCCACCAGCAGAGTAAGGACAGGGACAGGCTATGGCTACACCTTC.

This clonotype was detected ten times or more. The chain is built from TRBV10-3 and TRBJ2-3; D is possibly TRBD1 (5 bases). The CDR3 contains 17 residues. Looked up from germline, CDR1 is ENHRY and CDR2 is SYGVKD. Trimming removed 4 bases from V and 6 bases from J, with 23 bases in between. DNA of the CDR3: TGTGCCATCAGTGGAACCCGGACACCCTCAGACGGTGATACGCAGTATTTT. It is translated as CAISGTRTPSDGDTQYF.

This clonotype has only a few counts. This chain uses TRBV6-2 or TRBV6-3 with TRBJ2-2, with 7 bases that match TRBD1. J was trimmed by 2 bases and V by 2 bases; bases with no gene match: 2. This CDR3 has 15 residues. The germline V gene encodes CDR1 MNHEY and CDR2 SVGEGT. For the CDR3, the DNA is TGTGCCAGCAGTTACGGGACAGTTAACACCGGGGAGCTGTTTTTT. Translating it yields CASSYGTVNTGELFF.

V gene TRBV28 combines with J gene TRBJ1-1, with D possibly being TRBD1 (5 bases). The ends were cut back, 6 bases at V and 7 bases at J, with 12 bases in the middle. CDR1 is MDHEN, CDR2 SYDVKM, per germline. The CDR3 extends over 12 amino acids. The CDR3 sequence: CASRDRVFEAFF. The CDR3 nucleotides read TGTGCCAGCAGAGACAGAGTTTTTGAAGCTTTCTTT.

The chain links TRBV12-3 or TRBV12-4 to TRBJ2-3; D is uncertain. The V gene lost 8 bases and the J gene lost 4 bases, with 10 bases spanning the gap. The CDR3 is 12 amino acids. CDR3 coding DNA: TGTGCCAGCGGCTCCTGGCCAGATACGCAGTATTTT. Protein sequence: CASGSWPDTQYF.

Concerning this clonotype itself: A much more abundant neighbour one base away suggests this may be a read error. This sequence joins TRBV7-9 and TRBJ2-5; TRBD2 is a possible D gene (6 bases). CDR1 is SEHNR and CDR2 is FQNEAQ in the germline V gene (reference sequence). The CDR3 consists of 12 residues. With 5 bases removed from V and 11 bases from J, the gap between germline ends came to 15 bases. CDR3 protein: CASSRGIPEQYF. CDR3 in DNA: TGTGCCAGCAGCCGGGGGATCCCTGAGCAGTACTTC.

The chain couples TRBV6-5 to TRBJ1-4; D is undetermined. The CDR3 runs to 15 residues. Germline CDR1 and CDR2: MNHEY and SVGAGI. Trimming removed 8 bases at V and 3 bases at J, with 16 bases between. The CDR3, as DNA: TGTGCCAGCGGAAAAGTTTCCGCAGCTAATGAAAAACTGTTTTTT. Protein product: CASGKVSAANEKLFF.

As to this clonotype: A much larger clone differs by one base, so this may be a read error. The J gene is TRBJ1-1, the V gene TRBV6-5; 7 bases fit TRBD1. This CDR3 is 14 amino acids long. The germline V gene has CDR1 MNHEY and CDR2 SVGAGI. CDR3 nucleotides: TGTGCCAGCAGCGATCCGGGACAGAACGCTGAAGCTTTCTTT. It is translated as CASSDPGQNAEAFF.

This clonotype was observed once. This chain links TRBV7-2 with TRBJ1-1; no reliable D call. The CDR3 has 14 amino acids. Germline CDR1 reads SGHTA; CDR2 reads FQGNSA. V lost 5 bases and J 0 bases, leaving 10 bases between the germline ends. DNA of the CDR3: TGTGCCAGCAGCCGCAGCAACATGAACACTGAAGCTTTCTTT. It translates to CASSRSNMNTEAFF. The whole variable domain, remainder taken from reference TRBV7-2 and TRBJ1-1, is GAGVSQSPSNKVTEKGKDVELRCDPISGHTALYWYRQSLGQGLEFLIYFQGNSAPDKSGLPSDRFSAERTGGSVSTLTIQRTQQEDSAVYLCASSRSNMNTEAFFGQGTRLTVV.

About this clonotype itself: Given a much more abundant clone one base away, this may be a read error. This chain connects TRBV20-1 to TRBJ2-1; 8 nucleotides align to TRBD1. CDR1 DFQATT and CDR2 SNEGSKA come from the germline V gene (reference sequence). The CDR3 is made up of 12 amino acids. The CDR3 sequence: CRASDRGNEQFF. CDR3 nucleotides: TGCAGGGCTAGTGACAGGGGAAATGAGCAGTTCTTC.

This clonotype has at least ten counts. The V gene is TRBV4-3, the J gene TRBJ1-2, with D unresolved. The CDR3 extends over 17 amino acids. V gave up 0 bases and J gave up 5 bases, with 19 bases separating them. CDR1 LGHNA and CDR2 YSLEER come from the germline V gene. The DNA for the CDR3 is TGCGCCAGCAGCCAAGAGATATCAGGTCGCGGCGGTTATGGCTACACCTTC. The encoded protein is CASSQEISGRGGYGYTF.

In this sample, this clonotype turned up a few times. The rearrangement links TRBV12-3 or TRBV12-4 to TRBJ2-2; D is possibly TRBD2 (6 bases). Trimming pared 1 base from V and 1 base from J, leaving 7 bases between. This CDR3 has 15 residues. CDR3 nucleotide sequence: TGTGCCAGCAGTTTAGGGGGGGTGAACACCGGGGAGCTGTTTTTT. Translation: CASSLGGVNTGELFF.

This clonotype was observed at least ten times. The chain combines TRBV29-1 with TRBJ1-2, with 8 bases lining up with TRBD1. The germline V gene has CDR1 SQVTM and CDR2 ANQGSEA. V lost 6 bases to trimming and J lost 5 bases; unmatched junction nucleotides: 2. The CDR3 is 11 residues long. This CDR3 reads CSVGQGYGYTF. CDR3 in DNA: TGCAGCGTCGGACAGGGATATGGCTACACCTTC. Combining the CDR3 with reference TRBV29-1 and TRBJ1-2 gives the whole variable domain SAVISQKPSRDICQRGTSLTIQCQVDSQVTMMFWYRQQPGQSLTLIATANQGSEATYESGFVIDKFPISRPNLTFSTLTVSNMSPEDSSIYLCSVGQGYGYTFGSGTRLTVV.

The table lists this clonotype with a few counts. The CDR3 loop reads CASSSSRRGLTEAFF. In nucleotides, the CDR3 is TGTGCCAGCAGTTCGAGTAGAAGGGGACTCACTGAAGCTTTCTTT. J is TRBJ1-1 and V is TRBV6-5, with D perhaps TRBD1 (5 bases). CDR1 MNHEY and CDR2 SVGAGI come from the germline V gene. CDR3 length: 15 residues. V lost 4 bases and J lost 4, with 16 bases in between.

In the case of this clonotype: A single base separates this from a much larger clone, so it may be a read error. The rearrangement uses TRBV5-1 and TRBJ2-3, with 7 bases aligning to TRBD2. The V and J ends lost 5 bases and 2 bases, in that order; junction bases with no gene match: 8. The CDR3 extends over 15 amino acids. The germline V gene encodes CDR1 SGHRS and CDR2 YFSETQ. Here the CDR3 reads CASRSGLQITDTQYF. The CDR3 DNA sequence: TGCGCCAGCAGGTCGGGACTACAAATCACAGATACGCAGTATTTT.

This clonotype was observed at least ten times. This sequence joins TRBV7-2 and TRBJ2-5, with 13 nucleotides matching TRBD2. V shed 3 bases and J 1 base; nucleotides not matched to a gene: 5. Germline lookup yields CDR1 SGHTA and CDR2 FQGNSA. This CDR3 spans 17 amino acids. The CDR3 loop is CASSFGGLAGRQETQYF. CDR3 sequence (DNA): TGTGCCAGCAGCTTTGGGGGACTAGCGGGGCGCCAAGAGACCCAGTACTTC.